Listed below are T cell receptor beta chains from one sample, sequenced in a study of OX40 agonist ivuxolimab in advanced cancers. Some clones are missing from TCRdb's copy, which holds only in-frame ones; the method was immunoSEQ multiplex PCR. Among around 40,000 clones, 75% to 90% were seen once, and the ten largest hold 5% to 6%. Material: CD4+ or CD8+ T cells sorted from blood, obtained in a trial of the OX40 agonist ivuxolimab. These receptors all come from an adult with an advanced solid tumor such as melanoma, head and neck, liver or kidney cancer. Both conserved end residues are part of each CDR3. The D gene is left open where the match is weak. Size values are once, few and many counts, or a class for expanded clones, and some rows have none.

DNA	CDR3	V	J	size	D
TGTGCCAGCAGCAAATTGAACTTGAGTAGCGGCTACGAGCAGTACTTC	CASSKLNLSSGYEQYF	TRBV21-1	TRBJ2-7	-	-
TGCGCCAGCAGCCAAGAGGGGACAGCTCCTAACTATGGCTACACCTTC	CASSQEGTAPNYGYTF	TRBV4-1	TRBJ1-2	-	TRBD1
TGTGCCAGCAGCTCCCGGACGGTACTGAACACTGAAGCTTTCTTT	CASSSRTVLNTEAFF	TRBV7-9	TRBJ1-1	-	-
TGTGCCAGCATCGGTAACTCCTACGAGCAGTACTTC	CASIGNSYEQYF	TRBV28	TRBJ2-7	-	-
TGCGCCAGCAGCCCCACGGTGGGTCTGAACACTGAAGCTTTCTTT	CASSPTVGLNTEAFF	TRBV5-1	TRBJ1-1	-	-
TGTGCCAGCAGCCCGCTTGGAGAGGCTGAAGCTTTCTTT	CASSPLGEAEAFF	TRBV9	TRBJ1-1	few	-
TGTGCCAGCAGCTTGCAGGGGAACAATCAGCCCCAGCATTTT	CASSLQGNNQPQHF	TRBV5-4	TRBJ1-5	few	-
TGTGCCAGCAGCCAGGTTTCCGGGGGCCGGACCTCCTACGAGCAGTACTTC	CASSQVSGGRTSYEQYF	TRBV4-2	TRBJ2-7	-	-
TGTGCCAGCCGTGCCTCCCGGAGAAATGAGCAGTTCTTC	CASRASRRNEQFF	TRBV11-2	TRBJ2-1	-	-
TGTGCCAGCAAAAAACGCAGGGGGCTAGGGGAGCTGTTTTTT	CASKKRRGLGELFF	TRBV28	TRBJ2-2	-	TRBD1
TGTGCCAGTAGTCCCCAAGACAGGGCTTCGTACAGGCGTGGCTACACCTTC	CASSPQDRASYRRGYTF	TRBV19	TRBJ1-2	-	TRBD1
TGTGCCAGCTCACGAGGGAGCATGAACACTGAAGCTTTCTTT	CASSRGSMNTEAFF	TRBV18	TRBJ1-1	-	-
TGTGCCAGCAGCTTTTTTTTGTCGGCGGGAAAACCTACAGATACGCAGTATTTT	CASSFFLSAGKPTDTQYF	TRBV7-9	TRBJ2-3	-	-
TGTGCCAGTAGTTCGGGACTCCTACGCACAGATACGCAGTATTTT	CASSSGLLRTDTQYF	TRBV19	TRBJ2-3	once	-
TGTGCCAGCAGCCTTCCGGGTCTGCCCACCCTCCACTTT	CASSLPGLPTLHF	TRBV7-2	TRBJ1-6	-	-
TGTGCCAGCAGACCCCGGGACAGGGCCTATGGCTACACCTTC	CASRPRDRAYGYTF	TRBV28	TRBJ1-2	-	TRBD1
TGTGCCAGCTCACCCCCCACGAACACCGGGGAGCTGTTTTTT	CASSPPTNTGELFF	TRBV18	TRBJ2-2	-	-
TGTGCCAGCATTAAAGCCGGGACAGGGATTTACGAGCAGTACTTC	CASIKAGTGIYEQYF	TRBV6-1	TRBJ2-7	-	TRBD1
TGTGCCAGCAGCTTAGGTATCCAGGGTGGGACAGATACGCAGTATTTT	CASSLGIQGGTDTQYF	TRBV11-3	TRBJ2-3	-	-
TGTGCCAGCAGCTTCGGGGGGCGCGACGAGCAGTACTTC	CASSFGGRDEQYF	TRBV5-6	TRBJ2-7	-	-
TGTGCCAGCTCACCGACTAGCGGGTACTACGAGCAGTACTTC	CASSPTSGYYEQYF	TRBV18	TRBJ2-7	few	TRBD2
TGTGCCAGCAGCTCCCCGGTAGGGGAGATGCCCCAAGAGACCCAGTACTTC	CASSSPVGEMPQETQYF	TRBV5-4	TRBJ2-5	-	-
TGTGCCAGCAGTGAAGGAATGGAGTCGGCCCAGCATTTT	CASSEGMESAQHF	TRBV2	TRBJ1-5	-	-
TGTGCCAGTAGTATAAGGGACAGGGGGCGGGAGACCCAGTACTTC	CASSIRDRGRETQYF	TRBV19	TRBJ2-5	-	TRBD1
TGCAGCCCCCTCGGAGAGCAGTACTTC	CSPLGEQYF	TRBV29-1	TRBJ2-7	-	-
TGCGCCAGCAGCCTCAGCAGGGTCGCTCAGTCCAATGAGCAGTTCTTC	CASSLSRVAQSNEQFF	TRBV4-3	TRBJ2-1	-	-
TGTGCCAGCAGCCAAGACGGCAGGGGTGGGGTCGGGGAGCTGTTTTTT	CASSQDGRGGVGELFF	TRBV4-2	TRBJ2-2	-	-
TGCGCCAGCAGCCAAGGGACCATCACAGATACGCAGTATTTT	CASSQGTITDTQYF	TRBV4-1	TRBJ2-3	-	-
TGCGCCAGCAGCCCCGGACTAGCCCACATCTCAGAGACCCAGTACTTC	CASSPGLAHISETQYF	TRBV5-1	TRBJ2-5	few	TRBD2
TGTGCCAGCAGCTCGGGAGTCTTGACAGGGAACTATGGCTATACCTTC	CASSSGVLTGNYGYTF	TRBV5-4	TRBJ1-2	-	TRBD1
TGTGCCAGCGGGATGGGGGGCTTCGTCTCCTACGAGCAGTACTTC	CASGMGGFVSYEQYF	TRBV28	TRBJ2-7	-	-
TGTGCCAGCAGTTTTTCCACAGAGACCCAGTACTTC	CASSFSTETQYF	TRBV28	TRBJ2-5	-	-
TGTGCCAGCAGTGTAGGAATCTCTGGGGCCAACGTCCTGACTTTC	CASSVGISGANVLTF	TRBV6-1	TRBJ2-6	-	-
TGTGCCAGCAGCGGGGTTAGGTTTAGCGGGAGTATCGATGAGCAGTTCTTC	CASSGVRFSGSIDEQFF	TRBV27	TRBJ2-1	-	TRBD2
TGTGCCAGCAGTATGAGGGCCAACGTCCTGACTTTC	CASSMRANVLTF	TRBV11-3	TRBJ2-6	-	-
TGTGCCAGCAGCCTCGGACCGACAGCCTACGAGCAGTACTTC	CASSLGPTAYEQYF	TRBV7-8	TRBJ2-7	-	-
TGTGCCAGCAGTTCCTCTCTGTCGCTAGCCGCCTACGAGCAGTACTTC	CASSSSLSLAAYEQYF	TRBV6-5	TRBJ2-7	-	-
TGTGCCTGGAGGAGCGGGGACATTCAGTACTTC	CAWRSGDIQYF	TRBV30	TRBJ2-4	-	TRBD2
TGTGCCAGCAGCTTAGCGTTCTACAATGAGCAGTTCTTC	CASSLAFYNEQFF	TRBV7-9	TRBJ2-1	-	-
TGTGCCACCAGCAGAGATTTAGGGGCGGCAGGGGTAACTGAAGCTTTCTTT	CATSRDLGAAGVTEAFF	TRBV15	TRBJ1-1	few	-
TGTGCCAGCCGGAGAGGGACACCGAACTATGGCTACACCTTC	CASRRGTPNYGYTF	TRBV19	TRBJ1-2	once	-
TGTGCCAGCAGCTACCGGGACACCCTCATACGCTACACCTTC	CASSYRDTLIRYTF	TRBV5-5	TRBJ1-2	-	-
TGTGCCAGCACTGAGACAGTCAATCAGCCCCAGCATTTT	CASTETVNQPQHF	TRBV28	TRBJ1-5	-	-
TGCAGCGGCAACAGGGGGGAGACTGAAGCTTTCTTT	CSGNRGETEAFF	TRBV29-1	TRBJ1-1	-	TRBD1
TGTGCCACCTCAGACAGGGGATCGACAGATACGCAGTATTTT	CATSDRGSTDTQYF	TRBV28	TRBJ2-3	-	TRBD1
TGTGCCAGCAAGGACAGGGGCTCCTACAATGAGCAGTTCTTC	CASKDRGSYNEQFF	TRBV2	TRBJ2-1	-	TRBD1
TGTGCCAGTAGTATAACAGCACAAGAGACCCAGTACTTC	CASSITAQETQYF	TRBV19	TRBJ2-5	-	-
TGTGCCTGGAGTGCAGGGGTTAGCGGCCAGTACTTC	CAWSAGVSGQYF	TRBV30	TRBJ2-5	-	-
TGCGCCAGCAGCCAATACACAACTAATGAAAAACTGTTTTTT	CASSQYTTNEKLFF	TRBV4-3	TRBJ1-4	-	-
TGCGCCAGCAGGGCCAATCTGAACACTGAAGCTTTCTTT	CASRANLNTEAFF	TRBV10-2	TRBJ1-1	-	-
TGCGCCAGCAGCTTGGACGGCTACGAGCAGTACTTC	CASSLDGYEQYF	TRBV5-1	TRBJ2-7	-	-
TGCGCCAGCCGAGAGGGACAGGTCAATCAGCCCCAGCATTTT	CASREGQVNQPQHF	TRBV10-2	TRBJ1-5	-	TRBD1
TGTGCCAGCAGCCATTCGACCCGAACTGGGTTGTCCGACGAGCAGTACTTC	CASSHSTRTGLSDEQYF	TRBV9	TRBJ2-7	-	-
TGCGCCAGCAGCCAAGTCTATCCCATAGGACAGGGACCGGGCTATGGCTACACCTTC	CASSQVYPIGQGPGYGYTF	TRBV4-3	TRBJ1-2	-	TRBD1
TGTGCCAGCAGCTTACGTGGCAGTGGGAACGGGGAGCTGTTTTTT	CASSLRGSGNGELFF	TRBV7-9	TRBJ2-2	-	-
TGCGCCAGCAGCCAAGGGAATCCCCCAGATACGCAGTATTTT	CASSQGNPPDTQYF	TRBV4-1	TRBJ2-3	-	-
TGTGCCAGCAGCTTAGAGAGGTCGGGTGAGCAGTTCTTC	CASSLERSGEQFF	TRBV13	TRBJ2-1	-	-
TGTGCCTGGAGTTCCGGACAGGGCCGGGATCCTTTCTTT	CAWSSGQGRDPFF	TRBV30	TRBJ1-1	-	TRBD1
TGTGCCAGCTCACCAGTGGAATCCTACGAGCAGTACTTC	CASSPVESYEQYF	TRBV18	TRBJ2-7	-	-
TGTGCCAGCAGTCCTCACCTAGCGGGCCAATCCTACAATGAGCAGTTCTTC	CASSPHLAGQSYNEQFF	TRBV7-3	TRBJ2-1	-	TRBD2